The present TCR beta chain was sequenced within a study of shared clonotypes between healthy human individuals. Each subset's genomic DNA was split evenly across several immunoSEQ plates. Study processing details: ImmunoSEQ output lacked quality scores and full-length reads, limiting matched filtering. TCRdb's table, derived via immunoSEQ multiplex PCR, lists solely in-frame clones and lacks some. The V and J calls and the clone size are those of that table, but D and trimming were determined from the DNA. The sample has fewer than 400,000 clones, around 67% seen once. CDR3 length: 12 residues. Deletions cut 0 bases from V and 7 bases from J, with 7 bases between. Per the germline V gene, CDR1 is SGDLS and CDR2 is YYNGEE.

This receptor was taken from a man between 25 and 39 years old in good health. Material for sequencing was memory CD4+ T cells sorted from blood. Subset noted: CD45RA-negative fraction. V and J are TRBV9 and TRBJ2-5, with D possibly matching TRBD1 (5 bases). The CDR3 region is CASSVDDRTQYF. Written as DNA, the CDR3 is TGTGCCAGCAGCGTAGATGACAGGACCCAGTACTTC.